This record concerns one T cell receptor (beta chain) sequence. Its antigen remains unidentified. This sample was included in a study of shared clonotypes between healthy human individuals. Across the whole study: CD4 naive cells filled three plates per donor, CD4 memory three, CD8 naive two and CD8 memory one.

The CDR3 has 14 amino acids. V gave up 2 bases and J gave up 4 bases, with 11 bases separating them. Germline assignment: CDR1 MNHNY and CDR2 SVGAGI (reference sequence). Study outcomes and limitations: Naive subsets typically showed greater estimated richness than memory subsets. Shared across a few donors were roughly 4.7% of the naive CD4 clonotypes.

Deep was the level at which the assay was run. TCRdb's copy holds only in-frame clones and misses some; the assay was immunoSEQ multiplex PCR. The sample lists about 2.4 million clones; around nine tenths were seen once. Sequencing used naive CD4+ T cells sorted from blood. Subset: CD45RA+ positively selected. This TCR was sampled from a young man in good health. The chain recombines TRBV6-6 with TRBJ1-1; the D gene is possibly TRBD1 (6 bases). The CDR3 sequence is CASSYGDTITEAFF. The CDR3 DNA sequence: TGTGCCAGCAGTTACGGGGACACTATCACTGAAGCTTTCTTT.